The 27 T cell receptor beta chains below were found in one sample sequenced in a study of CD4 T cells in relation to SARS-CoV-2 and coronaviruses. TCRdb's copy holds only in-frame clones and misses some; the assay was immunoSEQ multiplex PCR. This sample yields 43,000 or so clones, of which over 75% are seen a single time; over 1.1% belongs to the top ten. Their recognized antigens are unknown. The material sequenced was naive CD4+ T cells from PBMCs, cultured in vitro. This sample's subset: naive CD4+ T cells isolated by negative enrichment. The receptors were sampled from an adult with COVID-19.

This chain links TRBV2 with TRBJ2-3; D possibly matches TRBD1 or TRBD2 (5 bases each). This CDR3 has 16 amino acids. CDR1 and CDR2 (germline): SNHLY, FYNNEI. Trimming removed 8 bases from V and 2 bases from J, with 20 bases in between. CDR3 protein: CASSREKGPSTDTQYF. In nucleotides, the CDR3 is TGTGCCAGCTCTAGGGAGAAGGGGCCATCCACAGATACGCAGTATTTT.

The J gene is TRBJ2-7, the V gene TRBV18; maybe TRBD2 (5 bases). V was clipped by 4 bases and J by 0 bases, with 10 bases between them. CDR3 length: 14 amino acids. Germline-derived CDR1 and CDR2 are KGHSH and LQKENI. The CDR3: CASSLTTSSYEQYF. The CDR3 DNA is TGTGCCAGCTCACTCACCACTAGCTCCTACGAGCAGTACTTC.

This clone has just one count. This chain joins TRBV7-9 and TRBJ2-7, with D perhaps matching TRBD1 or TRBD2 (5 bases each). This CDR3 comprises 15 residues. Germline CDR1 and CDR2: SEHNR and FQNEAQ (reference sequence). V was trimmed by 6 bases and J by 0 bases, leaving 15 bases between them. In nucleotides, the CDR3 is TGTGCCAGCAGGGCAGGGAGTTCCCTCTCCTACGAGCAGTACTTC. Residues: CASRAGSSLSYEQYF.

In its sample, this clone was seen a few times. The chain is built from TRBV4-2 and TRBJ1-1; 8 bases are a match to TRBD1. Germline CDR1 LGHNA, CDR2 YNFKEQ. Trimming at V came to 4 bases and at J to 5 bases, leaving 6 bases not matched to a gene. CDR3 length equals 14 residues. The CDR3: CASSPDRGVTEAFF. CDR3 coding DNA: TGTGCCAGCAGCCCCGACAGGGGTGTGACTGAAGCTTTCTTT.

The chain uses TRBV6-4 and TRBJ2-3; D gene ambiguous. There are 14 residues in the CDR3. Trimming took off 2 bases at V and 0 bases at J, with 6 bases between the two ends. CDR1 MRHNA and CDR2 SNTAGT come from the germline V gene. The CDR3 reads CASSDGGSTDTQYF. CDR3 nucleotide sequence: TGTGCCAGCAGTGACGGCGGCAGCACAGATACGCAGTATTTT.

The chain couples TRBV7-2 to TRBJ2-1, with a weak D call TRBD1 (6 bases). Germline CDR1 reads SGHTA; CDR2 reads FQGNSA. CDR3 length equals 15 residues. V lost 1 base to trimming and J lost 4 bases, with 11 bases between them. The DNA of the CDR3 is TGTGCCAGCAGCTTAGAAACAGGGTCGTACAATGAGCAGTTCTTC. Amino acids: CASSLETGSYNEQFF. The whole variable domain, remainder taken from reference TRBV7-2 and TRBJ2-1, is GAGVSQSPSNKVTEKGKDVELRCDPISGHTALYWYRQSLGQGLEFLIYFQGNSAPDKSGLPSDRFSAERTGGSVSTLTIQRTQQEDSAVYLCASSLETGSYNEQFFGPGTRLTVL.

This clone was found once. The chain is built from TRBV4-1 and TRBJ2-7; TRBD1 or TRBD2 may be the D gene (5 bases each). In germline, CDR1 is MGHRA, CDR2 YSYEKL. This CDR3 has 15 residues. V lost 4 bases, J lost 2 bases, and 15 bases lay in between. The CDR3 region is CASSRNGASPYEQYF. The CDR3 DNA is TGCGCCAGCAGCCGTAACGGGGCATCACCCTACGAGCAGTACTTC.

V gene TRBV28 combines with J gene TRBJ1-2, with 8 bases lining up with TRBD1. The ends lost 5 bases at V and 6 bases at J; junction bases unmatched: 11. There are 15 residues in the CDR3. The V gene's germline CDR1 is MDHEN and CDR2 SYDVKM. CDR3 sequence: CASSPHGQGGNGYTF. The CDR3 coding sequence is TGTGCCAGCAGTCCCCACGGACAGGGAGGCAATGGCTACACCTTC.

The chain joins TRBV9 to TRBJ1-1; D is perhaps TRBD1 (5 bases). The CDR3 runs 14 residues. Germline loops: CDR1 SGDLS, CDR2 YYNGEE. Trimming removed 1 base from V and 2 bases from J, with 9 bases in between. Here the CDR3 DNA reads TGTGCCAGCAGCGTATCCGGGGCCAACACTGAAGCTTTCTTT. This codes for CASSVSGANTEAFF.

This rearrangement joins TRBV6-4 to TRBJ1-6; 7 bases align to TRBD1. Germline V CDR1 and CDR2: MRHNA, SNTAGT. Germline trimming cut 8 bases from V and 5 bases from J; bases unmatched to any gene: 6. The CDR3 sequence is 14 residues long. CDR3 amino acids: CASSRQGDNSPLHF. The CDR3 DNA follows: TGTGCCAGCTCCCGACAGGGCGATAATTCACCCCTCCACTTT.

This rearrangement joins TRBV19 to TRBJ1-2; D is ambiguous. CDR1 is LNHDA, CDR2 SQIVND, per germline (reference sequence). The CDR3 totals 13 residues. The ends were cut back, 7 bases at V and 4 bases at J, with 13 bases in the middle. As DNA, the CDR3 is TGTGCCAGTACGGGTTCCGGGGTCTATGGCTACACCTTC. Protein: CASTGSGVYGYTF.

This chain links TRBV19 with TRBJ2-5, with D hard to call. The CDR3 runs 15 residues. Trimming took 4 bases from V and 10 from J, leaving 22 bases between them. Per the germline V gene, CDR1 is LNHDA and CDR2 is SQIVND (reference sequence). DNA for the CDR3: TGTGCCAGTAGTACGTCTAGGACGGCTCGACGAGACCAGTACTTC. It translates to CASSTSRTARRDQYF.

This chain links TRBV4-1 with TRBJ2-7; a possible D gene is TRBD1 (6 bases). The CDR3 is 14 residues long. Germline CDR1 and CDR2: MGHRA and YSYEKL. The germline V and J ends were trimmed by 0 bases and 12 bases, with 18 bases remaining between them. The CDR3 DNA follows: TGCGCCAGCAGCCAAGAAAACCAACAGGGTTGGCGGTACTTC. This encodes CASSQENQQGWRYF.

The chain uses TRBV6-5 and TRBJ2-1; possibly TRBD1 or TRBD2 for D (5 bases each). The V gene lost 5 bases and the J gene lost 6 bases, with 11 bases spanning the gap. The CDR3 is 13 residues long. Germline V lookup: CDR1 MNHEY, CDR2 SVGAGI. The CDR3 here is CASSPGTPNEQFF. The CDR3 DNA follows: TGTGCCAGCAGTCCCGGGACGCCCAATGAGCAGTTCTTC.

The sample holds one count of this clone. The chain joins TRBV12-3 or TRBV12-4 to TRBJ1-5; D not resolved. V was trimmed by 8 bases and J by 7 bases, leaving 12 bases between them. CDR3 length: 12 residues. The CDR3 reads CASRYGEQPQHF. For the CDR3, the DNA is TGTGCCAGCCGGTATGGGGAACAGCCCCAGCATTTT.

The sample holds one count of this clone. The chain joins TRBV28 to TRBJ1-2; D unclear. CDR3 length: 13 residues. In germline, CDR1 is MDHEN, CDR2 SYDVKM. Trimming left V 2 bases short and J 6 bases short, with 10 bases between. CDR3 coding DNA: TGTGCCAGCAGTTTAGGGTCAGCTCATGGCTACACCTTC. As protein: CASSLGSAHGYTF.

CDR3 loop: CASSSGTNTDTQYF. The CDR3 DNA is TGTGCCAGCAGCTCCGGGACTAATACAGATACGCAGTATTTT. This chain uses TRBV5-4 with TRBJ2-3; 7 bases are shared with TRBD2. With 3 bases clipped from V and 3 bases from J, the junction kept 4 bases outside the gene matches. From germline, CDR1 is SGHNT and CDR2 YYREEE (reference sequence). This CDR3 contains 14 residues.

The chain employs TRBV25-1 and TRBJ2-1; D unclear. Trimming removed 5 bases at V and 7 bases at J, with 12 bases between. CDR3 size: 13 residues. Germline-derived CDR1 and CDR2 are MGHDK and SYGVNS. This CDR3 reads CASSPSVVNEQFF. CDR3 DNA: TGTGCCAGCAGTCCCTCAGTAGTGAATGAGCAGTTCTTC.

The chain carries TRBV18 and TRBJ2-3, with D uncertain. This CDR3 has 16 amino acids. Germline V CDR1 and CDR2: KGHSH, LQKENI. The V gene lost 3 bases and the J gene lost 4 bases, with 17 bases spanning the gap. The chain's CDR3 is CASSPKEFKAADTQYF. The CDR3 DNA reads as TGTGCCAGCTCACCTAAAGAGTTTAAGGCGGCAGATACGCAGTATTTT.

CDR3: CASGQRGLAGATGELFF. As DNA, the CDR3 is TGTGCCAGCGGGCAGAGGGGGCTAGCGGGAGCCACCGGGGAGCTGTTTTTT. This chain connects TRBV19 to TRBJ2-2, with 10 bases matching TRBD2. This CDR3 region has 17 residues. Germline assignment: CDR1 LNHDA and CDR2 SQIVND (reference sequence). The ends lost 9 bases at V and 4 bases at J; junction bases unmatched: 14.

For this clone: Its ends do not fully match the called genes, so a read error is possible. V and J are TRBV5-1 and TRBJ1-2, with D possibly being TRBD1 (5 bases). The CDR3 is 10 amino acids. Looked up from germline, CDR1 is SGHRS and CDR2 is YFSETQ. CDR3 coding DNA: TGCGCCAGCAGCGGCGGGACTCTCTACTTC. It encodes CASSGGTLYF.

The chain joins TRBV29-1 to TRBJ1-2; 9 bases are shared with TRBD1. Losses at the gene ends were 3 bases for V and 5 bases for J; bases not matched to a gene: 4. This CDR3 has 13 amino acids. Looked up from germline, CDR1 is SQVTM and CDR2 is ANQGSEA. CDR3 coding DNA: TGCAGCGTTGAGACAGGGGGGAAGTATGGCTACACCTTC. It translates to CSVETGGKYGYTF.

Here the CDR3 reads CASYRGRESEQYF. DNA for the CDR3: TGTGCCAGCTACCGGGGGCGGGAGAGCGAGCAGTACTTC. The V gene is TRBV6-5, the J gene TRBJ2-7; D is perhaps TRBD2 (7 bases). The CDR3 contains 13 residues. Germline CDR1 is MNHEY and CDR2 is SVGAGI. V lost 8 bases to trimming and J lost 6 bases, with 17 bases between them.

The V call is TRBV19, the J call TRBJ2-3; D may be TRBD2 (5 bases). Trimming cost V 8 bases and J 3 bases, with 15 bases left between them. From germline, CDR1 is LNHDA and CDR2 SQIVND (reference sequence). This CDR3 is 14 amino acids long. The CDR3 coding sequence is TGTGCCAGTGCACGGGGTATCTCTACAGATACGCAGTATTTT. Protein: CASARGISTDTQYF.

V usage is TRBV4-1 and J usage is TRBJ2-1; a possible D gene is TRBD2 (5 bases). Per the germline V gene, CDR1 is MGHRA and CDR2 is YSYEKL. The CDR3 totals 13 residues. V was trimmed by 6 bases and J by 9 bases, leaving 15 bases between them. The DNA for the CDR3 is TGCGCCAGCAGTGTCCCTAGCCGTACTGAGCAGTTCTTC. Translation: CASSVPSRTEQFF.

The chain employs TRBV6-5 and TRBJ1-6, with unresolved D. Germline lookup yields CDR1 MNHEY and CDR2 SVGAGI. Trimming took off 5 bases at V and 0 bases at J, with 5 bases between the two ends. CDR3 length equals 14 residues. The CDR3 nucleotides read TGTGCCAGCAGTCGGGGCTCCTATAATTCACCCCTCCACTTT. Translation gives CASSRGSYNSPLHF.

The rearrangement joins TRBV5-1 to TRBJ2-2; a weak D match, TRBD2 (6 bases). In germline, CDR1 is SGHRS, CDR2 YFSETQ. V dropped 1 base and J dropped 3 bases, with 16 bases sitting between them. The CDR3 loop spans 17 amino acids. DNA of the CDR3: TGCGCCAGCAGCTTGAGTCTAGGGACTTATTACACCGGGGAGCTGTTTTTT. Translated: CASSLSLGTYYTGELFF.